This T cell receptor (beta chain) derives from a study of OX40 agonist ivuxolimab in advanced cancers. The wider study: Patients were treated with intravenous ivuxolimab, dosed at 0.01 to 10 mg/kg and infused every 2 weeks.

Some clones are missing from TCRdb's copy, which holds only in-frame ones; the method was immunoSEQ multiplex PCR. The table has 85,000 to 95,000 clones, roughly nine tenths seen once. Germline CDR1 SNHLY, CDR2 FYNNEI. The CDR3 runs to 15 residues. Trimming shortened V by 4 bases and J by 8 bases, and 15 bases separated the two germline ends. The sequence came from an adult with an advanced solid tumor such as melanoma, head and neck, liver or kidney cancer. This specimen was CD4+ or CD8+ T cells sorted from blood, taken in a trial of the OX40 agonist ivuxolimab. V is TRBV2 and J is TRBJ1-6; D perhaps matches TRBD1 (6 bases). In DNA form, the CDR3 reads TGTGCCAGCAGTGGCTTGGGGGCCCCCCATTCACCCCTCCACTTT. Its protein product is CASSGLGAPHSPLHF.